This entry lists 11 T cell receptor beta chains sequenced from one sample in a study of cytomegalovirus exposure and HLA in healthy donors. PCR was performed using 60 Vbeta and 13 Jbeta primers. The method was immunoSEQ multiplex PCR; TCRdb's version includes in-frame clones alone and lacks a portion of them. The sample lists approximately 170,000 clones, approximately 75% occurring once. Sequencing used PBMCs. The receptors shown here come from a girl under 18 in good health and CMV-seronegative.

The chain recombines TRBV9 with TRBJ1-1, with D maybe TRBD1 (5 bases). CDR3 size: 14 residues. V shed 3 bases and J shed 3 bases, with 12 bases lying between them. Germline assignment: CDR1 SGDLS and CDR2 YYNGEE. The CDR3 sequence: CASSDPGFDTEAFF. CDR3 nucleotide sequence: TGTGCCAGCAGCGACCCAGGGTTCGACACTGAAGCTTTCTTT.

The chain links TRBV7-8 to TRBJ2-3, with D perhaps TRBD2 (6 bases). Germline-derived CDR1 and CDR2 are SGHVS and FQNEAQ. There are 16 residues in the CDR3. V lost 1 base and J 5 bases, leaving 16 bases between the germline ends. DNA for the CDR3: TGTGCCAGCAGCTTAGGCGCGCGGGGCGCGAGAGATACGCAGTATTTT. Amino acid sequence: CASSLGARGARDTQYF.

V usage is TRBV6-5 and J usage is TRBJ2-5, with 7 nucleotides matching TRBD2. After removal of 7 bases from V and 5 bases from J, the junction contained 10 bases not matched to a gene. The CDR3 extends over 14 amino acids. CDR1 and CDR2 from the germline V gene are MNHEY and SVGAGI. The DNA of the CDR3 is TGTGCCAGCAAAGCAGGGATGGGAGGGGAGACCCAGTACTTC. Amino acid sequence: CASKAGMGGETQYF.

The chain carries TRBV10-3 and TRBJ1-2; TRBD1 matches at 9 bases. CDR1 ENHRY and CDR2 SYGVKD come from the germline V gene. With 4 bases clipped from V and 4 bases from J, the junction kept 13 bases outside the gene matches. This CDR3 has 17 amino acids. The CDR3 DNA reads as TGTGCCATCAGTGGCGGGACAGGGAGTTTCTCCCTCTATGGCTACACCTTC. Translation gives CAISGGTGSFSLYGYTF.

This clone was counted only a few times. This chain links TRBV5-1 with TRBJ2-7, with D perhaps TRBD1 (6 bases). The CDR3 is 13 residues long. CDR1 and CDR2 (germline): SGHRS, YFSETQ. V was clipped by 7 bases and J by 3 bases, with 14 bases between them. The CDR3 region is CASREGVVYEQYF. CDR3 in DNA: TGCGCCAGCCGCGAGGGGGTGGTCTACGAGCAGTACTTC.

The CDR3 is CASKTFEGAGETQYF. CDR3 sequence (DNA): TGTGCCAGTAAGACCTTCGAGGGGGCGGGAGAGACCCAGTACTTC. This sequence joins TRBV2 and TRBJ2-5, with 7 positions matching TRBD1. From germline, CDR1 is SNHLY and CDR2 FYNNEI. V was pared by 9 bases and J by 4 bases, with 14 bases of the junction left unmatched. The CDR3 contains 15 residues.

DNA for the CDR3: TGTGCCAGGGAGAGGGCCGCAGATACGCAGTATTTT. It specifies CARERAADTQYF. V and J are TRBV30 and TRBJ2-3; D possibly corresponds to TRBD2 (5 bases). This CDR3 has 12 amino acids. V gave up 8 bases and J gave up 4 bases, with 13 bases separating them. Per the germline V gene, CDR1 is GTSNPN and CDR2 is SVGIG (reference sequence). Combining the CDR3 with reference TRBV30 and TRBJ2-3 gives the whole variable domain SQTIHQWPATLVQPVGSPLSLECTVEGTSNPNLYWYRQAAGRGLQLLFYSVGIGQISSEVPQNLSASRPQDRQFILSSKKLLLSDSGFYLCARERAADTQYFGPGTRLTVL.

This clone showed up just a few times. This chain joins TRBV19 and TRBJ1-5; tentatively, D is TRBD1 (5 bases). Trimming stripped 0 bases from V and 9 bases from J, with 18 bases between. Germline-derived CDR1 and CDR2 are LNHDA and SQIVND (reference sequence). The CDR3 has 16 amino acids. This CDR3 reads CASSIDPGGTKRPQHF. CDR3 bases: TGTGCCAGTAGTATAGATCCGGGGGGAACGAAGAGGCCCCAGCATTTT.

This clone was counted between two and nine times. This chain uses TRBV30 with TRBJ2-1; 7 bases agree with TRBD1. CDR1 GTSNPN and CDR2 SVGIG come from the germline V gene (reference sequence). CDR3 length equals 17 residues. The trim removed 4 bases at V and 2 bases at J, leaving 14 bases unmatched. CDR3 nucleotide sequence: TGTGCCTGGACCCGACGCTTGACAGGGACGACCTACAATGAGCAGTTCTTC. This translates into CAWTRRLTGTTYNEQFF.

The rearrangement uses TRBV5-4 and TRBJ1-1; possibly TRBD1 for D (5 bases). CDR3 size: 16 residues. The V end was cut by 4 bases, the J end by 4 bases, with 20 bases between. In germline, CDR1 is SGHNT, CDR2 YYREEE (reference sequence). The CDR3 coding sequence is TGTGCCAGCAGCCCCTTCCGGGGGGATGGAATCACTGAAGCTTTCTTT. Translation: CASSPFRGDGITEAFF.

The chain combines TRBV10-1 with TRBJ2-7; D possibly corresponds to TRBD1 (6 bases). CDR1 is WNHNN and CDR2 is SYGVQD in the germline V gene (reference sequence). This CDR3 comprises 14 residues. Trimming took 4 bases from V and 4 from J, leaving 14 bases between them. CDR3 in amino acids: CASSALDRGYEQYF. For the CDR3, the DNA is TGCGCCAGCAGTGCCTTGGACAGAGGATACGAGCAGTACTTC.